The 23 T cell receptor beta chains below come from one sample, sequenced in a study of blood T cell repertoires in COVID-19 (dated by TCRdb to 2020 to 2021). The protocol used for the library was the immunoSEQ multiplex PCR assay. In TCRdb, the immuneACCESS table is reduced to in-frame sequences with V and J assigned. These tables do not hold every clone; where another copy was compared, an unresolved V gene accounts for under half, and the others remain unexplained. This sample is represented by approximately 200,000 clones; 80% to 85% of them were singletons. The leading ten clones occupy about 2.9% of the sample. Source material: peripheral blood. These receptors were collected from a woman in her 30s who had recovered from COVID-19.

The chain combines TRBV2 with TRBJ1-1; a possible D gene is TRBD1 (6 bases). Trimming removed 6 bases at V and 10 bases at J, with 18 bases between. The CDR3 sequence is 13 residues long. Germline CDR1 is SNHLY and CDR2 is FYNNEI. CDR3 DNA: TGTGCCAGCAGACCCGGGACAATTGTCGCAGCTTTCTTT. Translating gives CASRPGTIVAAFF. Using reference TRBV2 and TRBJ1-1 for the parts outside the CDR3, the full variable domain is EPEVTQTPSHQVTQMGQEVILRCVPISNHLYFYWYRQILGQKVEFLVSFYNNEISEKSEIFDDQFSVERPDGSNFTLKIRSTKLEDSAMYFCASRPGTIVAAFFGQGTRLTVV.

This chain joins TRBV28 and TRBJ1-2, with TRBD1 matching over 7 bases. The germline CDR1 and CDR2 sequences are MDHEN and SYDVKM. Germline trimming cut 6 bases from V and 6 bases from J; bases unmatched to any gene: 10. The CDR3 covers 14 residues. The CDR3 DNA reads TGTGCCAGCAGCCTAAGACAGGGAATGGATGGCTACACCTTC. Translated, it gives CASSLRQGMDGYTF.

The chain uses TRBV11-3 and TRBJ2-7; D not certain. V lost 3 bases to trimming and J lost 5 bases, with 11 bases between them. Germline loops: CDR1 SGHNT, CDR2 YENEEA. The CDR3 contains 13 residues. CDR3 in amino acids: CASSFQVTHEQYF. CDR3 nucleotides: TGTGCCAGCAGCTTTCAGGTAACCCACGAGCAGTACTTC.

This clone has only a few counts. The chain recombines TRBV7-2 with TRBJ1-3; TRBD1 might be the D (6 bases). The germline CDR1 and CDR2 sequences are SGHTA and FQGNSA. This CDR3 contains 18 residues. Trimming left V 2 bases short and J 0 bases short, with 17 bases between. CDR3: CASSLRPLGRGSGNTIYF. The DNA of the CDR3 is TGTGCCAGCAGCTTAAGGCCCCTGGGCAGGGGCTCTGGAAACACCATATATTTT.

This clone was seen only once. V usage is TRBV28 and J usage is TRBJ1-5, with 7 positions matching TRBD1. V was clipped by 4 bases and J by 2 bases; unmatched bases: 11. Germline V CDR1 and CDR2: MDHEN, SYDVKM. CDR3 length: 17 residues. The CDR3 loop is CASSSEGRGHGNQPQHF. The CDR3 bases are TGTGCCAGCAGTTCCGAGGGAAGGGGGCATGGCAATCAGCCCCAGCATTTT.

The chain is built from TRBV23-1 and TRBJ2-3, with 9 bases aligning to TRBD1. TRBV23-1 is marked as an open reading frame, function uncertain. The CDR3 has 19 residues. The J segment lost 0 bases and the V segment lost 8 bases, leaving 18 bases of the junction unmatched. The CDR3 sequence: CASRSKYLQGAISTDTQYF. CDR3 nucleotide sequence: TGCGCCAGCCGCTCGAAGTACTTACAGGGGGCTATAAGCACAGATACGCAGTATTTT.

The chain couples TRBV5-1 to TRBJ1-4, with 11 bases aligning to TRBD1. Germline CDR1 SGHRS, CDR2 YFSETQ. There are 15 residues in the CDR3. Losses at the gene ends were 2 bases for V and 7 bases for J; bases not matched to a gene: 4. CDR3: CASSFTGTGGEKLFF. The CDR3 bases are TGCGCCAGCAGCTTCACCGGGACAGGGGGTGAAAAACTGTTTTTT. The whole variable domain, remainder taken from reference TRBV5-1 and TRBJ1-4, is KAGVTQTPRYLIKTRGQQVTLSCSPISGHRSVSWYQQTPGQGLQFLFEYFSETQRNKGNFPGRFSGRQFSNSRSEMNVSTLELGDSALYLCASSFTGTGGEKLFFGSGTQLSVL.

The chain uses TRBV6-5 and TRBJ2-7, with D possibly TRBD1 on 6 matching bases. The germline V gene has CDR1 MNHEY and CDR2 SVGAGI. CDR3 size: 15 residues. Trimming pared 5 bases from V and 2 bases from J, leaving 16 bases between. CDR3 in amino acids: CASSNTGIGAYEQYF. The CDR3 DNA reads TGTGCCAGCAGTAACACAGGGATCGGGGCCTACGAGCAGTACTTC.

The CDR3 here is CASSQTGSNQETQYF. CDR3 sequence (DNA): TGTGCCAGCAGCCAAACAGGGAGTAACCAAGAGACCCAGTACTTC. The chain links TRBV3-1 (or the pseudogene TRBV3-2) to TRBJ2-5; TRBD1 is a possible D gene (6 bases). Germline CDR1 LGHDT, CDR2 YNNKEL (reference sequence). V was cut by 2 bases and J by 0 bases, with 10 bases left in between. The CDR3 has 15 amino acids.

The J gene is TRBJ2-5, the V gene TRBV5-6, with D maybe TRBD2 (5 bases). CDR3 size: 15 residues. CDR1 and CDR2 (germline): SGHDT, YYEEEE. V lost 0 bases, J lost 7 bases, and 16 bases lay in between. DNA of the CDR3: TGTGCCAGCAGCTTGGACGGGATAGGCCGGAGGACCCAGTACTTC. Translation: CASSLDGIGRRTQYF.

The chain joins TRBV2 to TRBJ2-1; TRBD2 agrees at 12 bases. The germline V gene encodes CDR1 SNHLY and CDR2 FYNNEI. V dropped 4 bases and J dropped 10; count of bases not matched to a gene: 5. The CDR3 is 14 amino acids. CDR3 DNA: TGTGCCAGCAGTGGACTAGCGGGAGTCCACGAGCAGTTCTTC. It encodes CASSGLAGVHEQFF.

This chain joins TRBV27 and TRBJ2-7; 8 nucleotides line up with TRBD1. J gave up 1 base and V 3 bases, and 2 bases lay outside the gene matches. Germline V gives CDR1 MNHEY, CDR2 SMNVEV (reference sequence). The CDR3 covers 14 residues. CDR3 nucleotide sequence: TGTGCCAGCAGTTTGGGGACAGGATCCTACGAGCAGTACTTC. It encodes CASSLGTGSYEQYF.

V is TRBV6-5 and J is TRBJ2-5; 7 bases are shared with TRBD1. The V gene's germline CDR1 is MNHEY and CDR2 SVGAGI. This CDR3 is built from 12 residues. The CDR3 nucleotides read TGTGCAGGAAAGGGGGCTGGAGAGACCCAGTACTTC. Translation: CAGKGAGETQYF.

The chain employs TRBV10-2 and TRBJ1-2, with TRBD1 identical over 7 bases. Germline V gene data show CDR1 as WSHSY and CDR2 as SAAADI. V was clipped by 1 base and J by 6 bases; unmatched bases: 11. This CDR3 is 16 amino acids long. The CDR3 sequence is CASSEFRQGGSNGYTF. The CDR3 region has the DNA TGCGCCAGCAGTGAGTTCCGACAGGGAGGTAGTAATGGCTACACCTTC.

V and J are TRBV27 and TRBJ2-1; D remains unclear. The CDR3 is 15 residues long. V lost 7 bases to trimming and J lost 5 bases, with 18 bases between them. CDR1 and CDR2 (germline): MNHEY, SMNVEV (reference sequence). CDR3 sequence: CASNTVRFANNEQFF. Written as DNA, the CDR3 is TGTGCCAGCAATACTGTACGGTTCGCAAACAATGAGCAGTTCTTC.

The J gene is TRBJ2-5, the V gene TRBV3-1 (or the pseudogene TRBV3-2); D might be TRBD2 (5 bases). CDR3 size: 14 residues. Trimming removed 6 bases at V and 5 bases at J, with 16 bases between. Per germline, CDR1 LGHDT and CDR2 YNNKEL (reference sequence). The CDR3 loop is CASSLLSSGETQYF. CDR3 nucleotides: TGTGCCAGCAGTCTACTATCCTCGGGGGAGACCCAGTACTTC.

The chain joins TRBV7-2 to TRBJ2-3, with TRBD1 matching 9 bases. Germline CDR1 and CDR2: SGHTA and FQGNSA. There are 13 residues in the CDR3. With V trimmed by 8 bases and J by 0 bases, 0 bases remained unmatched. The CDR3 region has the DNA TGTGCCAGCGGGACAGGGAGCACAGATACGCAGTATTTT. Amino acids: CASGTGSTDTQYF.

The rearrangement links TRBV25-1 to TRBJ1-4; D is uncertain. The CDR3 consists of 14 residues. Trimming removed 3 bases from V and 8 bases from J, with 13 bases in between. CDR1 and CDR2 from the germline V gene are MGHDK and SYGVNS. The CDR3 protein is CASSDVGENEKLFF. The CDR3 bases are TGTGCCAGCAGTGACGTCGGAGAGAACGAAAAACTGTTTTTT.

The V and J genes are TRBV14 and TRBJ2-7; 7 nucleotides line up with TRBD2. V lost 1 base, J lost 2 bases, and 2 bases stayed unmatched. The V gene's germline CDR1 is SGHDN and CDR2 FVKESK. This CDR3 is built from 14 residues. The CDR3 region has the DNA TGTGCCAGCAGCCAAGTTGCGGGGGCCTACGAGCAGTACTTC. This translates into CASSQVAGAYEQYF.

V usage is TRBV4-1 and J usage is TRBJ2-2, with TRBD2 as a possible D gene (6 bases). The CDR3 is 16 residues long. V was pared by 4 bases and J by 0 bases, with 12 bases between. Germline CDR1 MGHRA, CDR2 YSYEKL. This chain's CDR3 is CASSRGVAANTGELFF. CDR3 nucleotides: TGCGCCAGCAGCCGAGGGGTAGCGGCGAACACCGGGGAGCTGTTTTTT.

The rearrangement joins TRBV5-1 to TRBJ2-1; 12 positions match TRBD2. V trimming: 3 bases; J trimming: 9 bases; junction bases outside the gene matches: 7. In germline, CDR1 is SGHRS, CDR2 YFSETQ. This CDR3 has 15 amino acids. The CDR3 DNA is TGCGCCAGCAGCTCGACTAGCGGGAGTGGAGTTGAGCAGTTCTTC. It codes for CASSSTSGSGVEQFF.

CDR3 nucleotide sequence: TGTGCCATCAGTGGGCAGGTAGCGGGAACCCAAGAGACCCAGTACTTC. This codes for CAISGQVAGTQETQYF. This chain connects TRBV10-3 to TRBJ2-5, with 8 positions matching TRBD2. Trimming at V came to 4 bases and at J to 1 base, leaving 8 bases not matched to a gene. There are 16 residues in the CDR3. The germline CDR1 and CDR2 sequences are ENHRY and SYGVKD.

This rearrangement joins TRBV5-1 to TRBJ2-3; the D is unclear. CDR3 length equals 12 residues. V dropped 2 bases and J dropped 5 bases, with 6 bases sitting between them. From germline, CDR1 is SGHRS and CDR2 YFSETQ. DNA of the CDR3: TGCGCCAGCAGCTTACAAGAAGATACGCAGTATTTT. Its protein is CASSLQEDTQYF.